Below are 8 T cell receptor beta chains sequenced from a single sample in a study of blood T cell repertoires in COVID-19. Sequenced by immunoSEQ multiplex PCR; TCRdb stores in-frame clones only, minus some. The sample records 350,000 to 550,000 clones, about 89% being singletons. The sequenced sample consisted of peripheral blood. The receptors originated from a woman aged 25-40 years with acute or convalescent COVID-19.

The rearrangement uses TRBV28 and TRBJ2-7; 11 bases match TRBD1. Per the germline V gene, CDR1 is MDHEN and CDR2 is SYDVKM. Trimming removed 6 bases from V and 0 bases from J; junction bases left unmatched: 4. The CDR3 spans 15 residues. The chain's CDR3 is CASRKGQGVSYEQYF. CDR3 nucleotides: TGTGCCAGCAGAAAGGGACAGGGGGTCTCCTACGAGCAGTACTTC.

The CDR3 DNA is TGTGCCAGCAGTTACTCGATCCAGGGAAACAACACCATATATTTT. This translates into CASSYSIQGNNTIYF. The V and J genes are TRBV6-5 and TRBJ1-3, with TRBD1 as a possible D gene (5 bases). This CDR3 has 15 amino acids. V was shortened by 0 bases and J by 7 bases, with 13 bases between the two germline ends. The germline gives CDR1 MNHEY, CDR2 SVGAGI.

The rearrangement joins TRBV6-6 to TRBJ2-7; a weak D match, TRBD1 (6 bases). The V gene's germline CDR1 is MNHNY and CDR2 SVGAGI (reference sequence). This CDR3 region has 16 residues. The V gene lost 0 bases and the J gene lost 3 bases, with 15 bases spanning the gap. Written as DNA, the CDR3 is TGTGCCAGCAGTTACTCAGTCAGGGGACGATTCTACGAGCAGTACTTC. Residues: CASSYSVRGRFYEQYF.

The rearrangement uses TRBV2 and TRBJ1-1; D may be TRBD1 (5 bases). This CDR3 region has 14 residues. Germline V gene data show CDR1 as SNHLY and CDR2 as FYNNEI. V was shortened by 5 bases and J by 3 bases, with 13 bases between the two germline ends. This CDR3 reads CASSSRQGDTEAFF. The CDR3 bases are TGTGCCAGCAGTTCCCGACAAGGGGACACTGAAGCTTTCTTT. The variable domain in full, with the rest retrieved from reference TRBV2 and TRBJ1-1, is EPEVTQTPSHQVTQMGQEVILRCVPISNHLYFYWYRQILGQKVEFLVSFYNNEISEKSEIFDDQFSVERPDGSNFTLKIRSTKLEDSAMYFCASSSRQGDTEAFFGQGTRLTVV.

This clone was counted a few times. The chain couples TRBV5-1 to TRBJ1-1, with D possibly TRBD1 on 5 matching bases. The CDR3 covers 14 residues. V was pared by 0 bases and J by 6 bases, with 12 bases between. Germline CDR1 is SGHRS and CDR2 is YFSETQ. The CDR3 nucleotides are TGCGCCAGCAGCTTGGTTGGCAGGGCGGCTGAAGCTTTCTTT. Its translation: CASSLVGRAAEAFF. Drawing the rest from reference TRBV5-1 and TRBJ1-1, the complete variable domain is KAGVTQTPRYLIKTRGQQVTLSCSPISGHRSVSWYQQTPGQGLQFLFEYFSETQRNKGNFPGRFSGRQFSNSRSEMNVSTLELGDSALYLCASSLVGRAAEAFFGQGTRLTVV.

The genes are TRBV7-3 and TRBJ1-1, with TRBD1 matching over 8 bases. Per the germline V gene, CDR1 is SGHTA and CDR2 is FQGTGA. The CDR3 loop spans 14 amino acids. Trimming cost V 2 bases and J 5 bases; bases outside gene matches: 4. CDR3 sequence (DNA): TGTGCCAGCAGCTTAGAGCAGGGGGCTACTGAAGCTTTCTTT. It translates to CASSLEQGATEAFF.

The chain has TRBV5-8 and TRBJ2-7; the D gene is possibly TRBD1 (5 bases). Germline V gives CDR1 SGHTS, CDR2 YDEGEE. The length of the CDR3 is 15 residues. Deletions cut 7 bases from V and 2 bases from J, with 19 bases between. CDR3 nucleotides: TGTGCCAGCCGCATCCGGACCGACAGTCCCTACGAGCAGTACTTC. Encoded protein: CASRIRTDSPYEQYF.

The sample holds one count of this clone. This rearrangement joins TRBV9 to TRBJ2-1; weak D call: TRBD1 (6 bases). The germline V and J ends were trimmed by 0 bases and 3 bases, with 10 bases remaining between them. CDR1 SGDLS and CDR2 YYNGEE come from the germline V gene. The CDR3 spans 15 residues. This chain's CDR3 is CASSVATGLYNEQFF. DNA of the CDR3: TGTGCCAGCAGCGTAGCTACAGGGCTCTACAATGAGCAGTTCTTC.